These T cell receptor beta chains were read from a single sample in a study of blood T cell repertoires in COVID-19. Only in-frame clones appear in the TCRdb table, and some are missing; sequencing was by immunoSEQ multiplex PCR. The repertoire holds 90,000 to 120,000 clones, with about three quarters as singletons. The specimen sequenced was peripheral blood. All receptors derive from a man between 65 and 85 years old with acute or convalescent COVID-19. CDR3s include the opening cysteine and the closing phenylalanine or tryptophan. The order of the fields is clone size, J gene, D gene, V gene, CDR3 DNA, CDR3 protein. A D gene is named only where the DNA matches it firmly. Clone size is shown for a subset of rows, as once, few, many or a class of expanded clone.

. TRBJ1-2 TRBD1 TRBV2 TGTGCCAGCAGGACGACAGGGGGCGGTGGTGGCTACACCTTC CASRTTGGGGGYTF
. TRBJ1-2 . TRBV19 TGTGCCACCCTCCCCGGAGGTAACTATGGCTACACCTTC CATLPGGNYGYTF
. TRBJ1-1 . TRBV14 TGTGCCAGCAGCCAAGTAAGGCGGGGCGTAGGGGACCAAGCTTTCTTT CASSQVRRGVGDQAFF
. TRBJ1-2 TRBD1 TRBV9 TGTGCCAGCAGCCCTACCTCAGACAGGGACCTGGGTGGCTACACCTTC CASSPTSDRDLGGYTF
. TRBJ1-1 . TRBV5-4 TGTGCCAGCAGCTTGGATGTCGGGGACACTGAAGCTTTCTTT CASSLDVGDTEAFF
. TRBJ2-3 . TRBV24-1 TGTGCCACCAGTGGGAGGTGGACAGATACGCAGTATTTT CATSGRWTDTQYF
. TRBJ1-4 . TRBV9 TGTGCCAGCAGCGGTAGTACAGCAACTAATGAAAAACTGTTTTTT CASSGSTATNEKLFF
once TRBJ1-5 TRBD1 TRBV6-2/TRBV6-3 TGTGCCAGCAGTTACGGACAGGGCAATCAGCCCCAGCATTTT CASSYGQGNQPQHF
. TRBJ2-7 . TRBV5-4 TGTGCCAGCAGCTCCAACTACGAGCAGTACTTC CASSSNYEQYF
. TRBJ1-4 TRBD1 TRBV6-5 TGTGCCATTACCCGGGACAGGGGGAGTGAAAAACTGTTTTTT CAITRDRGSEKLFF
. TRBJ1-3 . TRBV19 TGTGCCAGTAGTTCCAGGGACACCATATATTTT CASSSRDTIYF
. TRBJ2-1 . TRBV27 TGTGCCAGCAGTTTGGCCAGTACCTCCTACAATGAGCAGTTCTTC CASSLASTSYNEQFF
. TRBJ2-7 TRBD2 TRBV3-1/TRBV3-2 TGTGCCAGCAGCCAAGAAAGAGCGGGGGGGCCTATATCCTACGAGCAGTACTTC CASSQERAGGPISYEQYF
few TRBJ1-3 . TRBV3-1/TRBV3-2 TGTGCCAGCACGGCGGCCTCGGGGGGAAACACCATATATTTT CASTAASGGNTIYF
once TRBJ2-5 TRBD2 TRBV6-2/TRBV6-3 TGTGCCAGCAGCCCGGGGACTAGCGGGGGGCGCCGACAAGAGACCCAGTACTTC CASSPGTSGGRRQETQYF
. TRBJ2-3 . TRBV10-3 TGTGCCAGCCAAAACCCAGGGGCAGATACGCAGTATTTT CASQNPGADTQYF
. TRBJ2-7 TRBD1 TRBV7-3 TGTGCCAGCAGCCCAGCCGGGACAGGTTACAACGAGCAGTACTTC CASSPAGTGYNEQYF
. TRBJ2-2 TRBD1 TRBV11-1 TGTGCCAGCAGCGCCCCGGGACAGCCGAACACCGGGGAGCTGTTTTTT CASSAPGQPNTGELFF
. TRBJ2-2 TRBD2 TRBV19 TGTGCCAGTAGTGCCCCGGGGGGGAAGGGCGCCGGGGAGCTGTTTTTT CASSAPGGKGAGELFF
. TRBJ1-2 TRBD1 TRBV5-1 TGCGCCAGCAGTTCCGGGACAGGGGGCTTGGGCTACACCTTC CASSSGTGGLGYTF
. TRBJ2-7 TRBD2 TRBV19 TGTGCCAGTAGTATTGAGCGGGGGGCAACCTACGAGCAGTACTTC CASSIERGATYEQYF
. TRBJ2-4 . TRBV7-8 TGTGCCAGCAGCTTGAGACAGACCAAAAACATTCAGTACTTC CASSLRQTKNIQYF
. TRBJ1-3 . TRBV18 TGTGCCAGCTCACCGCCGCGGGAGACGGCTGGCTCTGGAAACACCATATATTTT CASSPPRETAGSGNTIYF
few TRBJ1-2 . TRBV7-2 TGTGCCAGCCGTGGGTTGTTGGGGGGCTATGGCTACACCTTC CASRGLLGGYGYTF
. TRBJ1-4 . TRBV29-1 TGCAGCGTTGCAAGGGGGGGACTCCCCGGTACTAATGAAAAACTGTTTTTT CSVARGGLPGTNEKLFF
once TRBJ1-3 . TRBV5-1 TGCGCCAGCAGCCGCCAGCAGGGCACTGGAAACACCATATATTTT CASSRQQGTGNTIYF